A selection of T cell receptor beta chains follows, all from one sample in a study of blood T cells in healthy people across ages. TCRdb processed the 5' RACE reads anew with MiXCR; each CDR3 protein has one entry. Here the sample spans 800,000 to 950,000 distinct CDR3 sequences, around 29% being singletons. Another study also made use of these data, one on T cells of mothers and their children.

The sequenced material came from blood. These receptors all come from a woman aged 40-49 years in good health. Each CDR3 is given with its conserved first and last residue. A D gene is named only where the DNA matches it firmly. Clone size appears in some rows only: once, few, many, or a class for an expanded clone.

d_call j_call v_call cdr3_length clone_size cdr3_nt cdr3_aa
NA TRBJ2-1 TRBV2 14 NA TGTGCCAGCAGTGGGGAACGGTCTCGGCATGAGCAGTTCTTC CASSGERSRHEQFF
TRBD2 TRBJ2-3 TRBV6-5 11 few TGTGCCAGCGGACTAGGGGATACGCAGTATTTT CASGLGDTQYF
NA TRBJ2-3 TRBV2 13 many TGTGCCAGCAGTGAAGCGCGTGGAGTCGGGCAGTATTTT CASSEARGVGQYF
TRBD1 TRBJ1-1 TRBV10-3 15 once TGTGCCATCAGTAACCCGGGACAGGCTTCATCTGAAGCTTTCTTT CAISNPGQASSEAFF
TRBD1 TRBJ2-3 TRBV5-1 15 many TGCGCCAGCAGCAAGGACAGGGGGAATACAGATACGCAGTATTTT CASSKDRGNTDTQYF
NA TRBJ2-7 TRBV20-1 11 few TGCAGTGCTGAGCGGGTGTACGAGCAGTACTTC CSAERVYEQYF
NA TRBJ2-3 TRBV9 15 NA TGTGCCAGCAGCGTAGGGACTACGAGCACAGATACGCAGTATTTT CASSVGTTSTDTQYF
NA TRBJ2-1 TRBV20-1 13 NA TGCAGTGCCACTGTTACAAGCGGCAATGAGCAGTTCTTC CSATVTSGNEQFF
TRBD2 TRBJ2-3 TRBV28 16 NA TGTGCCAGCAGTTTATTCGGCGGGGGGGCCTCAGATACGCAGTATTTT CASSLFGGGASDTQYF
NA TRBJ2-3 TRBV4-2 15 NA TGTGCCAGCAGCCAAGTGTCGGGAGACACAGATACGCAGTATTTT CASSQVSGDTDTQYF
NA TRBJ2-5 TRBV7-3 11 few TGTGCCAGCAGCTTAACGCAGGTGCAGTACTTC CASSLTQVQYF
NA TRBJ2-5 TRBV27 15 NA TGTGCCAGCAGTTTAAGGCCGGGACCAAGAGAGACCCAGTACTTC CASSLRPGPRETQYF
NA TRBJ1-1 TRBV12-3/TRBV12-4 12 once TGTGTCAGCAGTTTATTGGACCTGGAAGCTTTCTTT CVSSLLDLEAFF
NA TRBJ2-5 TRBV29-1 10 many TGCAGCGTTGAAGTGGATGAGCAGTACTTC CSVEVDEQYF